Detailed here is one T cell receptor (beta chain). Its antigen is undetermined. Assay used: immunoSEQ multiplex PCR; TCRdb lists only in-frame clones, some missing. The sample lists approximately 69,000 clones; 91% were seen once. This entry is derived from a study of resident and recirculating memory T cells in vitiligo. General study points: Sequences differed between biopsy sites and patients, suggesting private specificity. Vitiligo lesions lacked a unique dominant clone, and clonality varied.

The CDR3 has 15 amino acids. V was clipped by 1 base and J by 4 bases, with 10 bases between them. CDR1 is SGHAT, CDR2 FQNNGV, per germline. Anyone treated within the previous three months was excluded. V usage is TRBV11-2 and J usage is TRBJ2-2; possible D gene TRBD2, 6 bases. The sequenced sample consisted of blood. The clonotype originates from a male donor with vitiligo. CDR3 bases: TGTGCCAGCAGCTTAGTGACTAGTGCCACCGGGGAGCTGTTTTTT. It encodes CASSLVTSATGELFF.